The 14 T cell receptor beta chains below were found in one sample sequenced in a study of CD8 T cells in Susac syndrome. Random hexamers were used to reverse transcribe roughly 0.45 to 1 ug of RNA. TCRdb reanalysed the immunoSEQ multiplex PCR reads using MiXCR and keeps one entry per CDR3 protein. Of approximately 120,000 distinct CDR3 sequences detected, over 90% appear once; the ten largest clones hold roughly 0.3%. The source material was CD8+ T cells from PBMCs. These receptors were collected from a human donor with multiple sclerosis.

This chain uses TRBV20-1 with TRBJ2-3; D uncertain. V lost 2 bases, J lost 2 bases, and 5 bases lay in between. Germline CDR1 reads DFQATT; CDR2 reads SNEGSKA (reference sequence). This CDR3 has 12 residues. This CDR3 is CSARNYTDTQYF. The DNA for the CDR3 is TGCAGTGCTAGAAATTACACAGATACGCAGTATTTT.

The chain is built from TRBV12-3 or TRBV12-4 and TRBJ2-3; D is undetermined. Trimming pared 3 bases from V and 0 bases from J, leaving 4 bases between. The CDR3 runs 13 residues. The DNA of the CDR3 is TGTGCCAGCAGTTTTCTCAGCACAGATACGCAGTATTTT. Amino acid sequence: CASSFLSTDTQYF.

The V and J genes are TRBV19 and TRBJ1-2; TRBD1 matches at 12 bases. The CDR3 contains 14 residues. With V trimmed by 5 bases and J by 8 bases, 6 bases remained unmatched. Germline CDR1 and CDR2: LNHDA and SQIVND (reference sequence). The CDR3: CASSEGQGASGYTF. CDR3 in DNA: TGTGCCAGTAGTGAGGGACAGGGGGCATCCGGCTACACCTTC.

CDR3 DNA: TGCGCCAGCAGCCAAGACAGGGGGGTTGAGCAGTTCTTC. Residues: CASSQDRGVEQFF. This sequence joins TRBV4-1 and TRBJ2-1; maybe TRBD1 (7 bases). V lost 0 bases and J 9 bases, leaving 9 bases between the germline ends. There are 13 residues in the CDR3. From germline, CDR1 is MGHRA and CDR2 YSYEKL.

The rearrangement links TRBV28 to TRBJ1-2; TRBD1 agrees at 7 bases. CDR3 length: 13 residues. Per the germline V gene, CDR1 is MDHEN and CDR2 is SYDVKM. Losses at the gene ends were 11 bases for V and 8 bases for J; bases not matched to a gene: 14. CDR3 bases: TGTGCCGTCAACCTCAGGGGGGGCCGGGGCTACACCTTC. Encoded protein: CAVNLRGGRGYTF.

The genes are TRBV27 and TRBJ1-5; the match to TRBD1 covers 7 bases. CDR3 size: 15 residues. With V trimmed by 6 bases and J by 2 bases, 7 bases remained unmatched. Germline V gene data show CDR1 as MNHEY and CDR2 as SMNVEV (reference sequence). In DNA form, the CDR3 reads TGTGCCAGCAGCCCCGCAGGGGGACGCAATCAGCCCCAGCATTTT. Translating gives CASSPAGGRNQPQHF.

The chain uses TRBV6-5 and TRBJ2-7, with D possibly being TRBD2 (5 bases). Between the trimmed V and J ends, which lost 4 bases and 0 bases, there was a span of 10 bases. CDR3 length: 14 residues. Germline V gives CDR1 MNHEY, CDR2 SVGAGI. The CDR3 DNA is TGTGCCAGCAGTTTGAGGGAAAGCTCCTACGAGCAGTACGTC. Its protein is CASSLRESSYEQYV.

The rearrangement uses TRBV4-1 and TRBJ2-2; D may correspond to TRBD1 or TRBD2 (5 bases each). The CDR3 contains 15 residues. Trimming cost V 6 bases and J 3 bases, with 14 bases left between them. The germline gives CDR1 MGHRA, CDR2 YSYEKL. CDR3 residues: CASRTGRMYTGELFF. The CDR3 nucleotides read TGCGCCAGCAGGACGGGGCGGATGTACACCGGGGAGCTGTTTTTT.

CDR3 bases: TGTGCCAGCAGCCCGGGACAGAGGACTGAAGCTTTCTTT. This gives the protein CASSPGQRTEAFF. The rearrangement joins TRBV7-6 to TRBJ1-1; 7 positions agree with TRBD1. The CDR3 is 13 residues long. J was trimmed by 5 bases and V by 5 bases; bases with no gene match: 5. The germline V gene has CDR1 SGHVS and CDR2 FNYEAQ.

The chain combines TRBV3-1 with TRBJ2-5, with D perhaps TRBD1 (6 bases). The CDR3 runs 14 residues. The germline V gene has CDR1 LGHDT and CDR2 YNNKEL (reference sequence). V was cut by 1 base and J by 5 bases, with 11 bases left in between. In nucleotides, the CDR3 is TGTGCCAGCAGCCAAGGTTCAGGGGACGAGACCCAGTACTTC. It specifies CASSQGSGDETQYF.

The J gene is TRBJ1-4, the V gene TRBV7-9; possible D gene TRBD1, 6 bases. Germline lookup yields CDR1 SEHNR and CDR2 FQNEAQ (reference sequence). The V end was cut by 5 bases, the J end by 8 bases, with 15 bases between. The CDR3 contains 14 residues. This chain's CDR3 is CASSGTPQGEKLFF. CDR3 DNA: TGTGCCAGCAGCGGGACACCCCAGGGGGAAAAACTGTTTTTT.

This chain links TRBV23-1 with TRBJ1-5; tentative D call: TRBD1 (5 bases). TRBV23-1 is an open reading frame whose function is uncertain. Trimming shortened V by 8 bases and J by 4 bases, and 15 bases separated the two germline ends. This CDR3 is 14 amino acids long. The CDR3 reads CASFIGHPNQPQHF. The DNA for the CDR3 is TGCGCCAGCTTTATCGGACATCCTAATCAGCCCCAGCATTTT.

The chain couples TRBV7-9 to TRBJ2-1; 8 bases map to TRBD1. CDR3 length: 14 amino acids. In germline, CDR1 is SEHNR, CDR2 FQNEAQ (reference sequence). The trim removed 5 bases at V and 8 bases at J, leaving 8 bases unmatched. Written as DNA, the CDR3 is TGTGCCAGCAGCCCTAACCAGGGGGCATATGAGCAGTTCTTC. Its translation: CASSPNQGAYEQFF.

This rearrangement joins TRBV6-4 to TRBJ2-1; D gene uncertain. The CDR3 covers 13 residues. Per the germline V gene, CDR1 is MRHNA and CDR2 is SNTAGT. Trimming removed 4 bases at V and 7 bases at J, with 11 bases between. The CDR3 protein is CASSVSALNEQFF. Written as DNA, the CDR3 is TGTGCCAGCAGTGTCTCCGCCCTAAATGAGCAGTTCTTC.